This T cell receptor beta chain was captured in a study of identical twins. This clonotype was seen ten or more times. Its cognate antigen is unknown. J lost 4 bases, V lost 7 bases, and 6 bases had no gene match. The CDR3 totals 13 residues. Per the germline V gene, CDR1 is SQVTM and CDR2 is ANQGSEA. Overall study findings and caveats: Modelling underestimated the level of out-of-frame TCR alpha sharing observed in monozygotic twins. For zero-insertion analyses, partial confounding could come from invariant MAIT and iNKT cells. Sequences that were beta out-of-frame showed weaker excess twin sharing.

A universal primer site was created by template switching, with the cDNA bearing unique molecular identifiers. Each CDR3 protein is one row after TCRdb ran MiXCR on the 5' RACE reads. Counted here are about 240,000 distinct CDR3 sequences, roughly a tenth occurring once; the ten biggest clones make up more than 8.5%. Material: memory T cells sorted from blood. The rearrangement uses TRBV29-1 and TRBJ1-1, with TRBD1 matching over 10 bases. This receptor was identified in a man aged 45-65 years in good health. Written as DNA, the CDR3 is TGCAGCGCAGGACAGGGGGTCGGCACTGAAGCTTTCTTT. This encodes CSAGQGVGTEAFF.